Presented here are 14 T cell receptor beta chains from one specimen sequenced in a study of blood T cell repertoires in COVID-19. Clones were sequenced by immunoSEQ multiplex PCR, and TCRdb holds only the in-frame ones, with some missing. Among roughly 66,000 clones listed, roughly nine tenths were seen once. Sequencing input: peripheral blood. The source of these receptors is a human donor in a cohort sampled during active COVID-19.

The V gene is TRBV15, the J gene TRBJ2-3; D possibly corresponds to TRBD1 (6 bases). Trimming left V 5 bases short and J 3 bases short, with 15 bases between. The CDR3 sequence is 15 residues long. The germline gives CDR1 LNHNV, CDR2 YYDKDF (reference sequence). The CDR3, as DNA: TGTGCCACCAGCCGGAACAGGGTATCAACAGATACGCAGTATTTT. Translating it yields CATSRNRVSTDTQYF.

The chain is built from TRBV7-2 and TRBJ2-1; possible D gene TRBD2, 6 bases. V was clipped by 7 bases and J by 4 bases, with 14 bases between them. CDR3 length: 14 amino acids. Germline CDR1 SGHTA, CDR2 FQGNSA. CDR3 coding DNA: TGTGCCAGCACCCTGGCGCGGGGTTACAATGAGCAGTTCTTC. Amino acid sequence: CASTLARGYNEQFF. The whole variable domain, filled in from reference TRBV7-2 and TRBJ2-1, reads GAGVSQSPSNKVTEKGKDVELRCDPISGHTALYWYRQSLGQGLEFLIYFQGNSAPDKSGLPSDRFSAERTGGSVSTLTIQRTQQEDSAVYLCASTLARGYNEQFFGPGTRLTVL.

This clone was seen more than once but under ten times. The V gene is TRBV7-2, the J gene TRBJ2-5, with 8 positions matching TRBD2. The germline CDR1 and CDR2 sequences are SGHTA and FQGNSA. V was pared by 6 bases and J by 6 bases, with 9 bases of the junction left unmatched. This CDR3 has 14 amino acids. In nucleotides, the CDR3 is TGTGCCAGCAGACAAGCGGGAGTGAGGAAGACCCAGTACTTC. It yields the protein CASRQAGVRKTQYF. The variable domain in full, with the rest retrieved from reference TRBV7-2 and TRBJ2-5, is GAGVSQSPSNKVTEKGKDVELRCDPISGHTALYWYRQSLGQGLEFLIYFQGNSAPDKSGLPSDRFSAERTGGSVSTLTIQRTQQEDSAVYLCASRQAGVRKTQYFGPGTRLLVL.

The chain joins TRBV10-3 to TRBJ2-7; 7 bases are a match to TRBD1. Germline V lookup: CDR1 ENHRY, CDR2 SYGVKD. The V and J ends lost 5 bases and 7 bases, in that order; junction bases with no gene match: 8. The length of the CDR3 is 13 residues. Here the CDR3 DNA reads TGTGCCATCAGTCAGGGGGTAGGTTCTGAGCAGTACTTC. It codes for CAISQGVGSEQYF.

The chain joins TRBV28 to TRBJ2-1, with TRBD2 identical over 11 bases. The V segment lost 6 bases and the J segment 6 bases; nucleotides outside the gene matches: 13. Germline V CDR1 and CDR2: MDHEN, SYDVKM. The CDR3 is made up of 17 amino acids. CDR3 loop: CASSLTRTSGSLNEQFF. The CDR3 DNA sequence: TGTGCCAGCAGCTTAACCCGAACTAGCGGGAGTCTCAATGAGCAGTTCTTC.

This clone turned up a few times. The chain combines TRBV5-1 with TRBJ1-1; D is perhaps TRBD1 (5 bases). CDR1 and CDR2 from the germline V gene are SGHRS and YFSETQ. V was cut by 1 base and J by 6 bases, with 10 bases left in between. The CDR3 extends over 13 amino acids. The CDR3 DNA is TGCGCCAGCAGCTTGATGCAGGGCGCTGAAGCTTTCTTT. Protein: CASSLMQGAEAFF.

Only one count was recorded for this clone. DNA for the CDR3: TGTGCCAGCTCACCAGCAGCACGCGGGAACACTGAAGCTTTCTTT. As protein: CASSPAARGNTEAFF. The J gene is TRBJ1-1, the V gene TRBV18, with D uncertain. Trimming removed 2 bases at V and 1 base at J, with 11 bases between. The CDR3 is made up of 15 amino acids. Per germline, CDR1 KGHSH and CDR2 LQKENI.

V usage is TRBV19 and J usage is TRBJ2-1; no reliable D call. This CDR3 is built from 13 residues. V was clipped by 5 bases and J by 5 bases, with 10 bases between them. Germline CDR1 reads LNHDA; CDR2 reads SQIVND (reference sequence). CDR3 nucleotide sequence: TGTGCCAGTAGTGACCAGGTGAACAATGAGCAGTTCTTC. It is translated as CASSDQVNNEQFF.

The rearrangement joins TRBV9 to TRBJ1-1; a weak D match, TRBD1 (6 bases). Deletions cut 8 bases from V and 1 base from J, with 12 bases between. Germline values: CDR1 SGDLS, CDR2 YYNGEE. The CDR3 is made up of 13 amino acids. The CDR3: CARTRDKNTEAFF. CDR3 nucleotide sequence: TGTGCCAGGACCCGGGACAAGAACACTGAAGCTTTCTTT.

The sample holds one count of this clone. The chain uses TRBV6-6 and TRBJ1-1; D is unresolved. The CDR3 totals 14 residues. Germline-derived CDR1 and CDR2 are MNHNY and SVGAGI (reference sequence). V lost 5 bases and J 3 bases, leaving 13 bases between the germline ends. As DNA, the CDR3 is TGTGCCAGCAGTCCCGACGGGATATACACTGAAGCTTTCTTT. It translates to CASSPDGIYTEAFF.

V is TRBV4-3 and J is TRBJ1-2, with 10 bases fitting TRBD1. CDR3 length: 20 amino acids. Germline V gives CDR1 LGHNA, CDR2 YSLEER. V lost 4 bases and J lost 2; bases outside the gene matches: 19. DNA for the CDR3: TGCGCCAGCAGCCCAAACCCGACCGGGACAGGGGAAAGGTCGAACTATGGCTACACCTTC. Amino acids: CASSPNPTGTGERSNYGYTF.

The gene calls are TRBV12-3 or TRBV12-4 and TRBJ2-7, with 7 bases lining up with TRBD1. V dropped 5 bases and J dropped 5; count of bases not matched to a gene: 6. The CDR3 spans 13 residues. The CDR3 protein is CASSRQGFDEQYF. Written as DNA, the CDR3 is TGTGCCAGCAGTAGACAGGGTTTCGACGAGCAGTACTTC.

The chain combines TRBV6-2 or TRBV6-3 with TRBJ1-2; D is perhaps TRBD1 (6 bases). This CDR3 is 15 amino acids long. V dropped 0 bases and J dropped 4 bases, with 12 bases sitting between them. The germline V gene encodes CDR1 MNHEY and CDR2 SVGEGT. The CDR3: CASSYSPTGIYGYTF. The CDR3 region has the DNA TGTGCCAGCAGTTACTCGCCGACAGGTATCTATGGCTACACCTTC.

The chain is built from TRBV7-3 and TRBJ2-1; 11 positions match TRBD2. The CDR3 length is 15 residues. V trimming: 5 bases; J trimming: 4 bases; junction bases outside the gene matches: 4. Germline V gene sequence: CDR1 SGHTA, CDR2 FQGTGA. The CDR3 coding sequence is TGTGCCAGCAGCGCGGGACTAGCGGAATACAATGAGCAGTTCTTC. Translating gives CASSAGLAEYNEQFF.